This T cell receptor (beta chain) came from a study of cytomegalovirus exposure and HLA in healthy donors. The study, taken as a whole, reports: Earlier results showed most TCR beta V segments being productive about 87% or about 30% of the time. Investigators reported more than 150 TCR beta chains as tied to cytomegalovirus. TCR beta V- and J-gene trimming was later associated with a missense DCLRE1C variant.

This clone was recorded only once. Its target is unknown. In germline, CDR1 is KGHSH, CDR2 LQKENI. V was pared by 6 bases and J by 7 bases, with 3 bases of the junction left unmatched. The CDR3 consists of 12 residues. Primers included in the PCR were 60 Vbeta and 13 Jbeta primers. Using immunoSEQ multiplex PCR, the repertoire was profiled, and TCRdb retains in-frame clones only, with some absent. The sample includes some 160,000 clones, roughly 85% of them seen just once. The chain joins TRBV18 to TRBJ1-1; TRBD1 matches at 9 bases. The sequencing sample was made of PBMCs. This receptor was taken from a male donor in good health and CMV-seropositive. CDR3 nucleotide sequence: TGTGCCAGCTCCGGACAGGGGAATGAAGCTTTCTTT. Its protein is CASSGQGNEAFF.